This TCR beta chain was documented in a study of blood T cell repertoires in COVID-19. Study overall: Donors in the United States, Italy and Spain gave samples during acute or convalescent COVID-19. T cells, B-cell-depleted T cells, or PBMCs supplied cDNA or gDNA.

In the source study's methods: Reference gene primer amplification gave estimated nucleated cell counts. Here immunoSEQ multiplex PCR was the method, and the copy in TCRdb shows in-frame clones only, minus some. V and J calls and clone size are as listed in that table; D and trimming were resolved from the DNA. The sample includes about 210,000 clones, 75% to 90% of them seen just once. The sample was peripheral blood. This sequence was found in a woman aged 40 to 55 with acute or convalescent COVID-19.

This CDR3 is CASSPTYLEKLFF. The CDR3 DNA is TGTGCCAGCTCACCAACTTACTTGGAAAAACTGTTTTTT. This chain connects TRBV18 to TRBJ1-4; D ambiguous. Trimming left V 2 bases short and J 8 bases short, with 9 bases between. CDR1 and CDR2 from the germline V gene are KGHSH and LQKENI. CDR3 length: 13 amino acids.